The 13 T cell receptor beta chains below all came from one sample that was sequenced in a study of control samples from healthy donors and cancer patients. Only in-frame clones appear in the TCRdb table, and some are missing; sequencing was by immunoSEQ multiplex PCR. Here the sample table reports under 200,000 clones. The sample comprised blood. These receptors all stem from a woman aged 30 to 39 in good health.

About this clone: At one boundary the junction diverges from the germline segment, which might be a read error. This sequence joins TRBV19 and TRBJ2-1; a weak D match, TRBD2 (6 bases). CDR1 is LNHDA and CDR2 is SQIVND in the germline V gene (reference sequence). The CDR3 extends over 13 amino acids. This chain's CDR3 is CASGGSSCNEQFF. The CDR3 DNA reads TGTGCCAGTGGGGGGAGCTCCTGCAATGAGCAGTTCTTC.

The rearrangement links TRBV19 to TRBJ1-5; a possible D gene is TRBD1 (6 bases). Trimming left V 7 bases short and J 7 bases short, with 23 bases between. Germline V lookup: CDR1 LNHDA, CDR2 SQIVND (reference sequence). CDR3 size: 16 residues. CDR3 in DNA: TGTGCCAGTAATACGGGTCGGGACACAAAGGGACAGCCCCAGCATTTT. Translated, it gives CASNTGRDTKGQPQHF.

The J gene is TRBJ2-7, the V gene TRBV30; 9 bases are a match to TRBD1. Trimming cost V 2 bases and J 3 bases; bases outside gene matches: 11. This CDR3 comprises 16 residues. CDR1 GTSNPN and CDR2 SVGIG come from the germline V gene (reference sequence). The CDR3 sequence is CAWSLARRQGVYEQYF. The CDR3 coding sequence is TGTGCCTGGAGTTTAGCCCGCCGACAGGGGGTCTACGAGCAGTACTTC.

The gene calls are TRBV7-2 and TRBJ1-1; D remains ambiguous. Per germline, CDR1 SGHTA and CDR2 FQGNSA. The CDR3 extends over 14 amino acids. Trimming stripped 3 bases from V and 1 base from J, with 9 bases between. The CDR3 bases are TGTGCCAGCAGCTTCGGACTTACGAACACTGAAGCTTTCTTT. Translated: CASSFGLTNTEAFF.

To note about this clone: Other DNA sequences in this sample translate to the same CDR3. The rearrangement joins TRBV4-1 to TRBJ1-5; weak D call: TRBD1 (5 bases). CDR1 is MGHRA, CDR2 YSYEKL, per germline. This CDR3 comprises 15 residues. V was shortened by 0 bases and J by 5 bases, with 11 bases between the two germline ends. The chain's CDR3 is CASSQDPDSYQPQHF. As DNA, the CDR3 is TGCGCCAGCAGCCAAGACCCAGACAGTTATCAGCCCCAGCATTTT.

The rearrangement uses TRBV5-6 and TRBJ2-3; no clear D gene. CDR3 length: 11 residues. V lost 4 bases and J 7 bases, leaving 7 bases between the germline ends. CDR1 is SGHDT and CDR2 is YYEEEE in the germline V gene. This CDR3 is CASSQRNTQYF. The CDR3 nucleotides are TGTGCCAGCAGCCAAAGGAATACGCAGTATTTT. Drawing the rest from reference TRBV5-6 and TRBJ2-3, the complete variable domain is DAGVTQSPTHLIKTRGQQVTLRCSPKSGHDTVSWYQQALGQGPQFIFQYYEEEERQRGNFPDRFSGHQFPNYSSELNVNALLLGDSALYLCASSQRNTQYFGPGTRLTVL.

V gene TRBV6-5 combines with J gene TRBJ1-2; the D is unclear. V lost 2 bases to trimming and J lost 3 bases, with 10 bases between them. The CDR3 extends over 14 amino acids. The germline V gene has CDR1 MNHEY and CDR2 SVGAGI. CDR3 sequence: CASSYNYIDYGYTF. The CDR3 DNA follows: TGTGCCAGCAGTTACAACTATATTGACTATGGCTACACCTTC.

V and J are TRBV10-1 and TRBJ1-6; D may be TRBD1 (6 bases). In germline, CDR1 is WNHNN, CDR2 SYGVQD (reference sequence). The CDR3 is 13 amino acids. With 2 bases removed from V and 8 bases from J, the gap between germline ends came to 7 bases. DNA of the CDR3: TGCGCCAGCAGTGAGAGGGGGGATTCACCCCTCCACTTT. Its translation is CASSERGDSPLHF.

The chain uses TRBV5-6 and TRBJ2-7; possible D gene TRBD2, 6 bases. Trimming took 1 base from V and 1 from J, leaving 15 bases between them. Germline values: CDR1 SGHDT, CDR2 YYEEEE. The CDR3 length is 16 residues. Here the CDR3 DNA reads TGTGCCAGCAGCTTGAGTTATGGGACTGCTTCCTACGAGCAGTACTTC. Encoded protein: CASSLSYGTASYEQYF.

V usage is TRBV19 and J usage is TRBJ1-1; TRBD1 matches at 8 bases. V dropped 5 bases and J dropped 0; count of bases not matched to a gene: 8. CDR1 and CDR2 from the germline V gene are LNHDA and SQIVND (reference sequence). CDR3 length: 16 amino acids. Here the CDR3 reads CASSPGQVAMNTEAFF. CDR3 DNA sequence: TGTGCCAGTAGTCCGGGACAGGTTGCCATGAACACTGAAGCTTTCTTT.

V is TRBV7-9 and J is TRBJ2-7, with 9 bases fitting TRBD1. Looked up from germline, CDR1 is SEHNR and CDR2 is FQNEAQ (reference sequence). V trimming: 11 bases; J trimming: 3 bases; junction bases outside the gene matches: 8. The CDR3 is 13 amino acids. The CDR3 here is CAGTGTGLYEQYF. DNA of the CDR3: TGTGCCGGCACCGGGACAGGGCTCTACGAGCAGTACTTC.

The chain has TRBV3-1 (or the pseudogene TRBV3-2) and TRBJ1-5; D might be TRBD1 (6 bases). Germline CDR1 is LGHDT and CDR2 is YNNKEL (reference sequence). This CDR3 has 16 residues. V was clipped by 1 base and J by 1 base, with 11 bases between them. The CDR3 spells CASSQGGGTSNQPQHF. CDR3 sequence (DNA): TGTGCCAGCAGCCAAGGAGGGGGTACGAGCAATCAGCCCCAGCATTTT.

The chain links TRBV28 to TRBJ2-5; D not certain. Germline lookup yields CDR1 MDHEN and CDR2 SYDVKM. Trimming took off 3 bases at V and 3 bases at J, with 8 bases between the two ends. There are 13 residues in the CDR3. The CDR3 sequence: CASSFPPKETQYF. CDR3 DNA: TGTGCCAGCAGTTTTCCCCCAAAAGAGACCCAGTACTTC.